This T cell receptor (beta chain) was documented in a study of metastatic and nonmetastatic thyroid tumors. Across the whole study: The authors compared repertoires across blood and tumor or nodule tissue from malignant and benign thyroid patients.

No patient received treatment before thyroid surgery. This clone was counted ten times or more. TCRdb reassembled clones from the PCR reads with MiXCR. Among tens of thousands of clones, about 17% were seen once, and the ten largest hold 9.9%. The CDR3 is made up of 13 amino acids. CDR1 is MDHEN, CDR2 SYDVKM, per germline. V lost 7 bases and J lost 3, with 13 bases in between. Material: tumor tissue. V gene TRBV28 combines with J gene TRBJ2-7; D uncertain. The TCR was taken from a female donor with papillary thyroid cancer or a benign thyroid nodule (not recorded which). Some clones in this sample may be carry-over from other donors' samples. In DNA, the CDR3 is TGTGCCAGCATTGGGTCCGGATTCTACGAGCAGTACTTC. It translates to CASIGSGFYEQYF.